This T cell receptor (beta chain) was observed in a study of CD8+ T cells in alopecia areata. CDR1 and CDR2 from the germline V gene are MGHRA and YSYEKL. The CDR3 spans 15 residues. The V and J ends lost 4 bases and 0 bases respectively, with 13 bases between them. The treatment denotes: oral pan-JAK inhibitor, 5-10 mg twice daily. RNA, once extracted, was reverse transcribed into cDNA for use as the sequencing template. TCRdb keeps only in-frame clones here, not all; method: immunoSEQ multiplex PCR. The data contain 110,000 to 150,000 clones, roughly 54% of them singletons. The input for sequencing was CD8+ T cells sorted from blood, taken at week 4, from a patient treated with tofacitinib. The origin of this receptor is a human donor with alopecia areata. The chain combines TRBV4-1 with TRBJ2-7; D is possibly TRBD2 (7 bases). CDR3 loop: CASSPGGQISYEQYF. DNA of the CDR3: TGCGCCAGCAGCCCCGGGGGGCAGATCTCCTACGAGCAGTACTTC.